Shown below are 21 T cell receptor beta chains from a single sample sequenced in a study of molecular identifiers for immune sequencing clone quantification. MiXCR was run by TCRdb on the PCR reads, yielding one entry per CDR3 protein. The repertoire consists of tens of thousands of distinct CDR3 sequences, with around a fifth occurring once and the leading ten covering about 1.5%. Sequenced material: naive CD8+ T cells from blood, with Jurkat cell RNA spiked in. The sample's subset: FACS-sorted CD8+CD4-CCR7+CD45RA+ naive T cells. These receptors came from a human donor in good health. Some libraries in this study had Jurkat cell RNA spiked in.

This clonotype has a count of ten or more. The chain uses TRBV7-9 and TRBJ2-7; maybe TRBD2 (6 bases). V lost 5 bases and J lost 2, with 16 bases in between. This CDR3 comprises 15 residues. Germline CDR1 and CDR2: SEHNR and FQNEAQ (reference sequence). CDR3 sequence: CASSPRDRGTYEQYF. Here the CDR3 DNA reads TGTGCCAGCAGCCCCCGGGACCGGGGGACCTACGAGCAGTACTTC.

This clonotype was detected many times. This chain connects TRBV13 to TRBJ1-1; D is uncertain. Germline CDR1 reads PRHDT; CDR2 reads FYEKMQ (reference sequence). Trimming took 3 bases from V and 2 from J, leaving 25 bases between them. This CDR3 has 19 amino acids. The CDR3 sequence is CASSLGPPGLREENTEAFF. The CDR3 nucleotides read TGTGCCAGCAGCTTGGGCCCCCCCGGTTTAAGAGAGGAAAACACTGAAGCTTTCTTT.

This clonotype was picked up a small number of times. The V gene is TRBV2, the J gene TRBJ2-7, with TRBD1 matching over 11 bases. Germline V gene lookup returns CDR1 SNHLY and CDR2 FYNNEI. CDR3 size: 14 residues. After removal of 5 bases from V and 7 bases from J, the junction contained 7 bases not matched to a gene. This CDR3 is CASSYGTGGHEQYF. CDR3 coding DNA: TGTGCCAGCAGTTACGGGACAGGGGGGCATGAGCAGTACTTC.

In its sample, this clonotype was seen many times. The V gene is TRBV28, the J gene TRBJ2-3; no clear D gene. The CDR3 is 14 residues long. Germline CDR1 is MDHEN and CDR2 is SYDVKM. V was cut by 3 bases and J by 5 bases, with 12 bases left in between. The CDR3 reads CASSFGPLGDTQYF. As DNA, the CDR3 is TGTGCCAGCAGTTTTGGTCCGCTCGGAGATACGCAGTATTTT.

This clonotype came up a few times. The rearrangement uses TRBV24-1 and TRBJ2-5; 12 bases are shared with TRBD2. V lost 2 bases and J lost 3; bases outside the gene matches: 6. The germline V gene encodes CDR1 KGHDR and CDR2 SFDVKD. CDR3 length: 17 residues. CDR3 sequence reads: CATSDSGLAGMEETQYF. The CDR3 bases are TGTGCCACCAGTGATTCCGGACTAGCGGGAATGGAAGAGACCCAGTACTTC.

Within the sample, this clonotype is medium-sized. The V and J genes are TRBV29-1 and TRBJ2-3, with 7 bases identical to TRBD2. The germline CDR1 and CDR2 sequences are SQVTM and ANQGSEA. With V trimmed by 2 bases and J by 8 bases, 10 bases remained unmatched. The CDR3 loop spans 14 amino acids. As DNA, the CDR3 is TGCAGCGTTGAACCAGCTAGCGGCTGGGGTACGCAGTATTTT. It codes for CSVEPASGWGTQYF.

This clonotype was observed at least ten times. The rearrangement uses TRBV29-1 and TRBJ2-7; D might be TRBD1 (7 bases). Per germline, CDR1 SQVTM and CDR2 ANQGSEA. The CDR3 totals 13 residues. V shed 1 base and J shed 3 bases, with 10 bases lying between them. The CDR3 sequence is CSVEGRDSYEQYF. The CDR3 DNA sequence: TGCAGCGTTGAAGGGCGGGACAGCTACGAGCAGTACTTC.

Remarks on this clonotype: As the CDR3 is not closed by the conserved phenylalanine or tryptophan, this likely results from a read error. The rearrangement joins TRBV4-3 to TRBJ2-7; 11 bases agree with TRBD2. CDR3 size: 17 residues. Germline loops: CDR1 LGHNA, CDR2 YSLEER. Trimming removed 1 base from V and 0 bases from J; junction bases left unmatched: 5. The CDR3 spells CASSQARLAGPSYEQYS. CDR3 nucleotide sequence: TGCGCCAGCAGCCAAGCGCGACTAGCGGGACCCTCCTACGAGCAGTACTCC.

This clonotype was counted at least ten times. The gene calls are TRBV19 and TRBJ2-7; D is unresolved. The length of the CDR3 is 13 residues. Between the trimmed V and J ends, which lost 5 bases and 0 bases, there was a span of 8 bases. The germline V gene has CDR1 LNHDA and CDR2 SQIVND (reference sequence). CDR3 bases: TGTGCCAGTAGTTGGGCAGTCTCCTACGAGCAGTACTTC. The encoded protein is CASSWAVSYEQYF.

Remarks on this clonotype: A read error is possible here, since a much larger clone lies one base away. The CDR3 DNA follows: TGTGCCAGCAGCTCGCACCAGTACTCAAGCACAGATACGCAGTATTTT. Its protein is CASSSHQYSSTDTQYF. The gene calls are TRBV5-4 and TRBJ2-3; D gene unclear. The ends were cut back, 3 bases at V and 0 bases at J, with 14 bases in the middle. Germline V gene sequence: CDR1 SGHNT, CDR2 YYREEE (reference sequence). CDR3 length equals 16 residues.

The table lists this clonotype with many counts. This chain connects TRBV20-1 to TRBJ2-5; tentatively, D is TRBD1 (6 bases). Trimming stripped 1 base from V and 3 bases from J, with 15 bases between. The V gene's germline CDR1 is DFQATT and CDR2 SNEGSKA (reference sequence). CDR3 length: 15 residues. CDR3 sequence reads: CSARVRGSVEETQYF. CDR3 in DNA: TGCAGTGCTAGAGTCAGGGGCTCGGTGGAAGAGACCCAGTACTTC.

The sample holds a few counts of this clonotype. The chain carries TRBV15 and TRBJ2-1, with D perhaps TRBD1 (5 bases). Trimming cost V 6 bases and J 6 bases, with 9 bases left between them. The CDR3 has 12 residues. Germline CDR1 is LNHNV and CDR2 is YYDKDF (reference sequence). CDR3 residues: CATRGDGNEQFF. The CDR3 nucleotides are TGTGCCACCAGAGGGGATGGCAATGAGCAGTTCTTC.

Concerning this clonotype: An end of the junction differs from the germline gene, which may be a read error. The chain uses TRBV5-1 and TRBJ2-1; D might be TRBD1 (5 bases). Germline CDR1 and CDR2: SGHRS and YFSETQ. The CDR3 covers 14 residues. CDR3 nucleotides: TGCACCAGCAGCTTGTCACTGGGGCGCAATGAGCAGTTCTTC. This translates into CTSSLSLGRNEQFF. Drawing the rest from reference TRBV5-1 and TRBJ2-1, the complete variable domain is KAGVTQTPRYLIKTRGQQVTLSCSPISGHRSVSWYQQTPGQGLQFLFEYFSETQRNKGNFPGRFSGRQFSNSRSEMNVSTLELGDSALYLCTSSLSLGRNEQFFGPGTRLTVL.

This clonotype was detected ten times or more. V usage is TRBV9 and J usage is TRBJ2-2; 7 bases line up with TRBD1. This CDR3 has 20 amino acids. The ends lost 0 bases at V and 3 bases at J; junction bases unmatched: 17. Per germline, CDR1 SGDLS and CDR2 YYNGEE. The CDR3 nucleotides are TGTGCCAGCAGCGTAGATAGTAGTGACAGGGTATCCCTCGACACCGGGGAGCTGTTTTTT. Protein sequence: CASSVDSSDRVSLDTGELFF.

This clonotype was seen many times. As DNA, the CDR3 is TGTGCCAGCAGTGAAATTGCGGGCGCGGCCCTCCACTTT. Its protein product is CASSEIAGAALHF. The chain carries TRBV6-4 and TRBJ1-6; D ambiguous. The V end lost 3 bases, the J end lost 14 bases, and 14 bases lay between the germline ends. Germline assignment: CDR1 MRHNA and CDR2 SNTAGT. The CDR3 contains 13 residues.

By sample share, this clonotype is medium-sized. The V call is TRBV28, the J call TRBJ2-3; no clear D. V was shortened by 4 bases and J by 4 bases, with 21 bases between the two germline ends. Germline values: CDR1 MDHEN, CDR2 SYDVKM. The CDR3 spans 17 residues. The CDR3 DNA follows: TGTGCCAGCAGTTCCTCCCACGACCCCGAGGACCCAGATACGCAGTATTTT. Its protein is CASSSSHDPEDPDTQYF.

Many counts were recorded for this clonotype. CDR3 amino acids: CAISDLAGGQETQYF. Here the CDR3 DNA reads TGTGCCATCAGCGATTTAGCGGGAGGGCAAGAGACCCAGTACTTC. This chain connects TRBV10-3 to TRBJ2-5; 11 nucleotides match TRBD2. The CDR3 runs to 15 residues. V lost 6 bases, J lost 2 bases, and 5 bases stayed unmatched. Looked up from germline, CDR1 is ENHRY and CDR2 is SYGVKD.

This clonotype has ten or more counts. This chain links TRBV5-1 with TRBJ2-1; no clear D gene. From germline, CDR1 is SGHRS and CDR2 YFSETQ. V lost 1 base and J lost 8, with 19 bases in between. CDR3 length equals 16 residues. The CDR3 coding sequence is TGCGCCAGCAGCTTGTCGGGCCGCCCGATTTACGATGAGCAGTTCTTC. This gives the protein CASSLSGRPIYDEQFF.

In regard to this clonotype: A much larger clone sits a single nucleotide away, making a read error possible. The chain has TRBV11-3 and TRBJ1-2, with no clear D. Trimming cost V 8 bases and J 0 bases, with 10 bases left between them. This CDR3 is 13 amino acids long. Germline V CDR1 and CDR2: SGHNT, YENEEA. The CDR3 is CASGKKANYGYTF. CDR3 DNA: TGTGCCAGCGGCAAGAAAGCTAACTATGGCTACACCTTC.

This clonotype was counted at least ten times. As DNA, the CDR3 is TGTGCCACCAGTGATTTGTGGACTAGCGGATTCACAGATACGCAGTATTTT. Its protein is CATSDLWTSGFTDTQYF. The chain employs TRBV24-1 and TRBJ2-3; 10 nucleotides align to TRBD2. V was pared by 0 bases and J by 2 bases, with 4 bases of the junction left unmatched. Looked up from germline, CDR1 is KGHDR and CDR2 is SFDVKD. This CDR3 contains 17 residues.

The gene calls are TRBV28 and TRBJ2-1, with 12 bases aligning to TRBD2. V trimming: 5 bases; J trimming: 9 bases; junction bases outside the gene matches: 11. Germline loops: CDR1 MDHEN, CDR2 SYDVKM. This CDR3 has 16 residues. The CDR3: CASSLTRLAGVVEQFF. For the CDR3, the DNA is TGTGCCAGCAGTCTGACCAGACTAGCGGGAGTCGTTGAGCAGTTCTTC.